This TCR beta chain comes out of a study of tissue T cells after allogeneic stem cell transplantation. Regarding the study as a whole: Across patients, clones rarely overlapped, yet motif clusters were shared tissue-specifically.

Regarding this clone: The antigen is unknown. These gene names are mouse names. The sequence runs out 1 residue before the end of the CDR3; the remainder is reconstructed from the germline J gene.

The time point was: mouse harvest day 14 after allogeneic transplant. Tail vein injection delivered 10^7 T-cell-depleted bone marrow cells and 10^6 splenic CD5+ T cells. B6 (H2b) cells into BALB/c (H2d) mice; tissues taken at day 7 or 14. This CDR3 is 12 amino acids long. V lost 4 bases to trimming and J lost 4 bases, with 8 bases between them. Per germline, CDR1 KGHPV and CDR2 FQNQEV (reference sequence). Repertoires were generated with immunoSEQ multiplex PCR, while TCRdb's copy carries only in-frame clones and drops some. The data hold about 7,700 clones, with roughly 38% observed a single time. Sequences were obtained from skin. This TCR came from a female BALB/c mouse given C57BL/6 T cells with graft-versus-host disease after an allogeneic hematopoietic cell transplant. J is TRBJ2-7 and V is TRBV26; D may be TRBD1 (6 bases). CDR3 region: CASSPGQYEQYF. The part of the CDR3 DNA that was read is TGTGCCAGCAGTCCGGGACAATATGAACAGTAC.